What follows are 5 T cell receptor beta chains derived from one specimen sequenced in a study of T-cell reconstitution after alpha-beta-depleted transplantation in children. It was with unique molecular identifiers that the TCRbeta library was prepared. MiXCR, applied by TCRdb to the PCR reads, yields one record per CDR3 protein. Of about 200,000 distinct CDR3 sequences listed, roughly 6.5% are singletons. The material sequenced was PBMCs, taken before TCRalphabeta/CD19-depleted stem cell transplant. Receptor source: a girl under three years old with combined immunodeficiency, due to receive a stem cell transplant.

The table lists this clonotype with many counts. This chain links TRBV7-8 with TRBJ2-2; possible D gene TRBD1, 8 bases. The V gene lost 2 bases and the J gene lost 4 bases, with 20 bases spanning the gap. CDR1 and CDR2 from the germline V gene are SGHVS and FQNEAQ. The CDR3 is 18 residues long. Here the CDR3 reads CASSLPRTGGAVTGELFF. The CDR3 nucleotides are TGTGCCAGCAGCTTACCTCGAACAGGGGGGGCCGTCACCGGGGAGCTGTTTTTT.

This clonotype appeared many times. The V and J genes are TRBV7-2 and TRBJ1-5; D gene unclear. The CDR3 covers 14 residues. Trimming took 2 bases from V and 4 from J, leaving 9 bases between them. The germline gives CDR1 SGHTA, CDR2 FQGNSA. CDR3 protein: CASSLLPLNQPQHF. DNA for the CDR3: TGTGCCAGCAGCTTACTCCCGCTGAATCAGCCCCAGCATTTT.

In regard to this clonotype: With a much larger clone just one base away, this may be a read error. The gene calls are TRBV4-3 and TRBJ2-7; no definite D call. CDR3 length: 13 residues. Germline CDR1 reads LGHNA; CDR2 reads YSLEER. CDR3 sequence: CASSQDFGNEQNF. CDR3 bases: TGCGCCAGCAGCCAAGATTTCGGCAACGAGCAGAACTTC.

This clonotype was recorded at least ten times. CDR3 DNA sequence: TGTGCCACCGAAGGAGGGGCCTACAATGAGCAGTTCTTC. Protein: CATEGGAYNEQFF. The chain links TRBV15 to TRBJ2-1; D is perhaps TRBD2 (6 bases). CDR1 is LNHNV and CDR2 is YYDKDF in the germline V gene (reference sequence). This CDR3 has 13 residues. Trimming stripped 8 bases from V and 2 bases from J, with 10 bases between.

This clonotype was picked up many times. The CDR3 loop is CASSLDGLAGIIDEQFF. As DNA, the CDR3 is TGTGCCAGCAGCTTAGATGGACTAGCGGGTATAATCGATGAGCAGTTCTTC. This chain connects TRBV11-2 to TRBJ2-1, with 11 bases identical to TRBD2. Germline CDR1 reads SGHAT; CDR2 reads FQNNGV. The CDR3 runs 17 residues. V lost 0 bases and J lost 8; bases outside the gene matches: 9. Drawing the rest from reference TRBV11-2 and TRBJ2-1, the complete variable domain is EAGVAQSPRYKIIEKRQSVAFWCNPISGHATLYWYQQILGQGPKLLIQFQNNGVVDDSQLPKDRFSAERLKGVDSTLKIQPAKLEDSAVYLCASSLDGLAGIIDEQFFGPGTRLTVL.